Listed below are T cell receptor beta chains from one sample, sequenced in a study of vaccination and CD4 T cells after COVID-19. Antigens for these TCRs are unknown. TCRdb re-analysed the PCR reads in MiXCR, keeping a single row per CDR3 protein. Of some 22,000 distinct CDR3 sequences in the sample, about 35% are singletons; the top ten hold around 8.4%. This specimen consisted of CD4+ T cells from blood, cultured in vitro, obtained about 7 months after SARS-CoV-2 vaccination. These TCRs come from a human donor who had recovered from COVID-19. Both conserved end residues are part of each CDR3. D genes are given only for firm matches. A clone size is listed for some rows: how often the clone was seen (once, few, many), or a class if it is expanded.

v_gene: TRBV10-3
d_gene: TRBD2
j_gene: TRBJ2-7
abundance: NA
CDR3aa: CAIRGGTDSYEQYF
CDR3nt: TGTGCCATCAGGGGGGGGACTGACTCCTACGAGCAGTACTTC

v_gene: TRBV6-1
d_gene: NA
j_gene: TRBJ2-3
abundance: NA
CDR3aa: CASSSPDWSDTQYF
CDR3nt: TGTGCCAGCAGCTCGCCGGACTGGTCAGATACGCAGTATTTT

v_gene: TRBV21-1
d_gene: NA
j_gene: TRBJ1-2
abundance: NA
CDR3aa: CASVLSPYGYTF
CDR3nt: TGTGCCAGCGTACTTTCTCCGTATGGCTACACCTTC

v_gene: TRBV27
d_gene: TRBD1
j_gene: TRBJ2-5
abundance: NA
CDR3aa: CASKTGTETQYF
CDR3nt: TGTGCCAGCAAGACAGGGACAGAGACCCAGTACTTC

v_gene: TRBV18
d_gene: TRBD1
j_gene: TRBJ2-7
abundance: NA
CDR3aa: CASSPDRGVYEQYF
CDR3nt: TGTGCCAGCTCACCGGACAGGGGGGTCTACGAGCAGTACTTC

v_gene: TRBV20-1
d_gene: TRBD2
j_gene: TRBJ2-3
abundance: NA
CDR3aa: CSAREGPGGTDTQYF
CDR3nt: TGCAGTGCTAGAGAGGGACCGGGAGGGACAGATACGCAGTATTTT

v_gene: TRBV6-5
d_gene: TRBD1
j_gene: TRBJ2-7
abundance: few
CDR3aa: CASSSSGGTGYGEQYF
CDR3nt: TGTGCCAGCAGTTCTTCCGGCGGGACAGGTTATGGTGAGCAGTACTTC

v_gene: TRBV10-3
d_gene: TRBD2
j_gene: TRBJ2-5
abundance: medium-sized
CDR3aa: CAISELAGEVQYF
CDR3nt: TGTGCCATCAGTGAGCTAGCGGGAGAGGTCCAGTACTTC

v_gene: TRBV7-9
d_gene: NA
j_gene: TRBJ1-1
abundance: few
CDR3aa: CASKELGQQNTEAFF
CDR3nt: TGTGCCAGCAAGGAGCTGGGACAACAGAACACTGAAGCTTTCTTT

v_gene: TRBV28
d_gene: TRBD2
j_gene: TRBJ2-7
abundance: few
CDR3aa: CASSAPGLAGAYEQYF
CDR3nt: TGTGCCAGCAGTGCTCCGGGACTAGCGGGAGCCTACGAGCAGTACTTC

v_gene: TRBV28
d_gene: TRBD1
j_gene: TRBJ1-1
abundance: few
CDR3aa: CASSSTQGASEAFF
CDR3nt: TGTGCCAGCAGTTCAACTCAGGGGGCGAGTGAAGCTTTCTTT

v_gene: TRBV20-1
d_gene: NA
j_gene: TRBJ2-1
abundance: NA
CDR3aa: CSARGGLAGNEQFF
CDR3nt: TGCAGTGCTAGAGGAGGGCTAGCAGGCAATGAGCAGTTCTTC

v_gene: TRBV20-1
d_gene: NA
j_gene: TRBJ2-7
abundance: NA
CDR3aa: CSARDLPPGAYEQYF
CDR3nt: TGCAGTGCTAGAGATCTCCCTCCGGGAGCGTACGAGCAGTACTTC

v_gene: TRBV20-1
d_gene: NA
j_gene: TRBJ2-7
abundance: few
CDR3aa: CSADGGRTSYEQYF
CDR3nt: TGCAGTGCTGATGGGGGGAGAACGTCCTACGAGCAGTACTTC

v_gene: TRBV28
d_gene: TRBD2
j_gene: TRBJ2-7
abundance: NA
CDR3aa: CASSSAGLAGWEQYF
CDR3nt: TGTGCCAGCAGCTCAGCGGGACTAGCGGGATGGGAGCAGTACTTC

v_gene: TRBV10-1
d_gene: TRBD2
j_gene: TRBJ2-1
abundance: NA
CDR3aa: CASSAIAGGPLYEQFF
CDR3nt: TGCGCCAGCAGTGCGATTGCGGGAGGGCCTCTCTATGAGCAGTTCTTC

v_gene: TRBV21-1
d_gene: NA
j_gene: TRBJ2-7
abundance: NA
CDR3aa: CASSPGTGSHEQYF
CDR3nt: TGTGCCAGCAGTCCCGGGACAGGGTCTCACGAGCAGTACTTC

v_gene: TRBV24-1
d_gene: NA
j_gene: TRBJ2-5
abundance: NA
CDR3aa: CATSDFTTGDQETQYF
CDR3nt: TGTGCCACCAGTGATTTCACGACAGGAGACCAAGAGACCCAGTACTTC

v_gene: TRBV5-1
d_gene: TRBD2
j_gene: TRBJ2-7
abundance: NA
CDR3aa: CASSLWEGDYEQYF
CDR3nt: TGCGCCAGCAGCTTGTGGGAGGGTGACTACGAGCAGTACTTC

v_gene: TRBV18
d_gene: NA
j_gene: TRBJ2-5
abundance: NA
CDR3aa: CASSPPRVRGKETQYF
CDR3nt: TGTGCCAGCTCACCACCCAGGGTTCGTGGGAAAGAGACCCAGTACTTC

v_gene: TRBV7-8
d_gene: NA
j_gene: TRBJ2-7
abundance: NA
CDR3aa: CASSLVIGHHEQYF
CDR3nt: TGTGCCAGCAGCTTGGTAATTGGGCACCACGAGCAGTACTTC

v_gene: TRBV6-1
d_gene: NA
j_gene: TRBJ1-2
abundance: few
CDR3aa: CASSTGIRSYGYTF
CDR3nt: TGTGCCAGCAGTACGGGAATCCGGAGCTATGGCTACACCTTC

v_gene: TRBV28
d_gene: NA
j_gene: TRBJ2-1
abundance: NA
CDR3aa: CASSLITNEQFF
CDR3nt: TGTGCCAGCAGTTTAATCACCAATGAGCAGTTCTTC

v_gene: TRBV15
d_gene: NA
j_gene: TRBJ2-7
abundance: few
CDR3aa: CATSRDYMSYEQYF
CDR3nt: TGTGCCACCAGCAGAGACTATATGAGCTACGAGCAGTACTTC

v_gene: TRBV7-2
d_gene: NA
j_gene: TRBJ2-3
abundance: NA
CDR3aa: CASSSSSGQLTDTQYF
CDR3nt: TGTGCCAGCAGCTCATCCTCGGGACAACTCACAGATACGCAGTATTTT

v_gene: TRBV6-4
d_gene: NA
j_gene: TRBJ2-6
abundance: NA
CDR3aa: CASSRGAGSGANVLTF
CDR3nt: TGTGCCAGCAGCAGGGGGGCCGGCTCTGGGGCCAACGTCCTGACTTTC

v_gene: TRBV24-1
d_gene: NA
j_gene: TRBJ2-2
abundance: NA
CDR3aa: CATSDYRDTGELFF
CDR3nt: TGTGCCACCAGTGATTACAGGGACACCGGGGAGCTGTTTTTT

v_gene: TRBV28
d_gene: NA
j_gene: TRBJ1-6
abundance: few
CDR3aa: CASNLLGEPLHF
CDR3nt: TGTGCCAGCAATCTCTTGGGCGAACCCCTCCACTTT